This is a list of T cell receptor beta chains from one sample in a study of Ad26.COV2.S vaccination and SARS-CoV-2 variants. The repertoire was sequenced with immunoSEQ multiplex PCR; TCRdb's copy has only in-frame clones and lacks some. The sample lists hundreds of thousands of clones; roughly 86% were seen once. The source was peripheral blood, collected in a trial of Ad26.COV2.S vaccine versus placebo. These receptor sequences come from a person aged 18-65 years who received the Ad26.COV2.S COVID-19 vaccine or a placebo. Both conserved end residues are part of each CDR3. The order of the fields is J gene, V gene, CDR3 protein.

j_gene: TRBJ2-3
v_gene: TRBV5-4
CDR3aa: CASSPRPLADTQYF

j_gene: TRBJ2-2
v_gene: TRBV7-9
CDR3aa: CASVRGRDTGELFF

j_gene: TRBJ2-1
v_gene: TRBV7-3
CDR3aa: CASSLSPATGDEQFF

j_gene: TRBJ1-5
v_gene: TRBV7-9
CDR3aa: CASSLATGFGQPQHF

j_gene: TRBJ1-1
v_gene: TRBV6-5
CDR3aa: CASSGTGQSNTEAFF

j_gene: TRBJ2-3
v_gene: TRBV9
CDR3aa: CASRQAGGDTDTQYF

j_gene: TRBJ1-2
v_gene: TRBV11-2
CDR3aa: CASRRQVEDYGYTF

j_gene: TRBJ2-7
v_gene: TRBV6-5
CDR3aa: CASRAGTTYEQYF

j_gene: TRBJ2-2
v_gene: TRBV7-9
CDR3aa: CASSLGGTGELFF

j_gene: TRBJ2-4
v_gene: TRBV6-5
CDR3aa: CASSPGVENIQYF

j_gene: TRBJ1-1
v_gene: TRBV5-6
CDR3aa: CASSLAPAIKFTNTEAFF

j_gene: TRBJ1-2
v_gene: TRBV9
CDR3aa: CASSSSQNRGHGYTF

j_gene: TRBJ1-1
v_gene: TRBV7-2
CDR3aa: CASSPQGQPGTEAFF

j_gene: TRBJ2-7
v_gene: TRBV7-9
CDR3aa: CASSLGTGFSSEQYF

j_gene: TRBJ2-1
v_gene: TRBV5-4
CDR3aa: CASTPRGGVSYNEQFF

j_gene: TRBJ2-2
v_gene: TRBV9
CDR3aa: CASSWDLHTGELFF